The present T cell receptor (beta chain) was sequenced within a study of OX40 agonist ivuxolimab in advanced cancers. Study-wide background: The treatment was a fully human IgG2 OX40 agonist, ivuxolimab. Anti-PD-1, anti-PD-L1 or anti-CTLA-4 therapy given earlier was allowed, and approximately 40% had some.

Profiled with immunoSEQ multiplex PCR; TCRdb holds only in-frame clones, not every one. The sample holds about 60,000 clones, more than 85% seen once. This TCR derives from an adult with an advanced solid tumor such as melanoma, head and neck, liver or kidney cancer. Sample: CD4+ or CD8+ T cells sorted from blood, taken in a trial of the OX40 agonist ivuxolimab.

The chain's CDR3 is CASSYSRGHGTEAFF. CDR3 nucleotides: TGTGCCAGCAGTTACTCGCGGGGCCATGGCACTGAAGCTTTCTTT. This sequence joins TRBV6-5 and TRBJ1-1, with D possibly TRBD1 on 5 matching bases. V was clipped by 0 bases and J by 4 bases, with 12 bases between them. CDR1 and CDR2 (germline): MNHEY, SVGAGI. This CDR3 contains 15 residues.